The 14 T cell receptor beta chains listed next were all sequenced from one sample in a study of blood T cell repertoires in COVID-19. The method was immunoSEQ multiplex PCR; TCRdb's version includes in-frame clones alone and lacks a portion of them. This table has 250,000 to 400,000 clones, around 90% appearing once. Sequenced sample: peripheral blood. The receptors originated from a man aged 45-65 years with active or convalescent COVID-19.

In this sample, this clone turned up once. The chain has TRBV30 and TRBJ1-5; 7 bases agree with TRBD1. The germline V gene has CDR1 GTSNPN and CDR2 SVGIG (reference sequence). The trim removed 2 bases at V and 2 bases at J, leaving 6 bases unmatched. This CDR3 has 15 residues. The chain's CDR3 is CAWSRGGAGNQPQHF. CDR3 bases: TGTGCCTGGAGTAGAGGGGGCGCGGGCAATCAGCCCCAGCATTTT.

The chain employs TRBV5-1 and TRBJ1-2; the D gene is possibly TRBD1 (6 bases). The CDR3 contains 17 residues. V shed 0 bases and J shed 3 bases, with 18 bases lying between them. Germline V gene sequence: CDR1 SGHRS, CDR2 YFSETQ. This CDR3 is CASSLGLDPGVDYGYTF. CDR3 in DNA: TGCGCCAGCAGCTTGGGGTTGGATCCAGGGGTGGACTATGGCTACACCTTC.

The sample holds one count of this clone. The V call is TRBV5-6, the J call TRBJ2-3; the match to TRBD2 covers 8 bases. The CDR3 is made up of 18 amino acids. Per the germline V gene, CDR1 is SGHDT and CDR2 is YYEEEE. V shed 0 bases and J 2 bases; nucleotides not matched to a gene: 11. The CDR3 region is CASSLVAGSPINTDTQYF. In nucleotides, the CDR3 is TGTGCCAGCAGCTTGGTAGCGGGAAGTCCTATAAACACAGATACGCAGTATTTT.

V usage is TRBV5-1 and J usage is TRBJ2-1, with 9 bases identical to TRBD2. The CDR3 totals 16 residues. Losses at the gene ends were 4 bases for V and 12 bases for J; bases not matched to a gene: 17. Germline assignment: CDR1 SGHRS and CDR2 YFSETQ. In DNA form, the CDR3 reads TGCGCCAGCAGCATACTGGGACTAGCTGAGGGGGGGCGGCAGTTCTTC. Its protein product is CASSILGLAEGGRQFF.

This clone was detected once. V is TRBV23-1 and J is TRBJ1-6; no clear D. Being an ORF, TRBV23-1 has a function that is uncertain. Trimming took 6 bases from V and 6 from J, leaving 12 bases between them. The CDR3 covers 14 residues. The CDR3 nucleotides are TGCGCCAGCAGAACCACAGCACTTAATTCACCCCTCCACTTT. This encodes CASRTTALNSPLHF.

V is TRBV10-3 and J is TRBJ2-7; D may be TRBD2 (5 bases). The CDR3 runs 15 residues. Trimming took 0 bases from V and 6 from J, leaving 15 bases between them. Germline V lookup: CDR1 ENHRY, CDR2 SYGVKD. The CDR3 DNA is TGTGCCATCAGTGAGTCGGAGAGGGCGAGTATCGAGCAGTACTTC. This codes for CAISESERASIEQYF.

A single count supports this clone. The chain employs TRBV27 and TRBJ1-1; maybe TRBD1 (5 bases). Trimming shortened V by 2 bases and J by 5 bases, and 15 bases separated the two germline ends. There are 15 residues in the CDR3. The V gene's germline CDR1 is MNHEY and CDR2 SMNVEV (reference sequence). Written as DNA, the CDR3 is TGTGCCAGCAGTTTACGGGGGATCAGGGTAACTGAAGCTTTCTTT. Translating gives CASSLRGIRVTEAFF.

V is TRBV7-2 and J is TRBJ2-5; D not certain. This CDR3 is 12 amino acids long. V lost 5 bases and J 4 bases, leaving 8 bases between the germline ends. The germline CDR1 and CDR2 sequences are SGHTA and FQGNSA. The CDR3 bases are TGTGCCAGCAGCCCCTATGGAGAGACCCAGTACTTC. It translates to CASSPYGETQYF.

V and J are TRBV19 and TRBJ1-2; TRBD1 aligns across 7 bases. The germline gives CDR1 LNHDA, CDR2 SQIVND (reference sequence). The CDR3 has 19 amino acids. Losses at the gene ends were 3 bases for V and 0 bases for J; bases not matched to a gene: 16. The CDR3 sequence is CASSINFWGQPGANYGYTF. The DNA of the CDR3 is TGTGCCAGTAGTATCAATTTTTGGGGACAGCCCGGAGCTAACTATGGCTACACCTTC.

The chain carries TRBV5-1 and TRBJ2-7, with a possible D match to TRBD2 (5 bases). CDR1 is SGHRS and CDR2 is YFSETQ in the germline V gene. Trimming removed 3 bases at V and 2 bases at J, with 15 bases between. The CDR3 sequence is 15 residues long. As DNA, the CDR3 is TGCGCCAGCAGCTCCGCGGGTTTGGTAGCCTACGAGCAGTACTTC. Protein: CASSSAGLVAYEQYF.

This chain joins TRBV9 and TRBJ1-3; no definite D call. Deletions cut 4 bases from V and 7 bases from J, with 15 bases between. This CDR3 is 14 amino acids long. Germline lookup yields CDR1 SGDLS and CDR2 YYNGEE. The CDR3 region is CASSPTLAPNTIYF. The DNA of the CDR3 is TGTGCCAGCAGCCCGACTCTCGCCCCGAACACCATATATTTT.

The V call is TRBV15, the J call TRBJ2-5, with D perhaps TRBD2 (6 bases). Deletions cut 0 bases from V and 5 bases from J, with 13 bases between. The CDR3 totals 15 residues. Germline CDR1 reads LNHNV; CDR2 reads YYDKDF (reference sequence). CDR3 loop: CATSRDYAGWETQYF. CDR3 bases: TGTGCCACCAGCAGAGATTATGCGGGATGGGAGACCCAGTACTTC.

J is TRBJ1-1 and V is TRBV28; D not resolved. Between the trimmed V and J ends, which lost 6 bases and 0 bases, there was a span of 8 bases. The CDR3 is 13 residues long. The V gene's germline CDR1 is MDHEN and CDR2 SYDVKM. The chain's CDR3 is CASRRLMNTEAFF. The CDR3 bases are TGTGCCAGCAGGAGGTTAATGAACACTGAAGCTTTCTTT.

In DNA, the CDR3 is TGCGCCAGCAGCTTGGCCATAGCGGGGGCCTACAATGAGCAGTTCTTC. This codes for CASSLAIAGAYNEQFF. This chain joins TRBV5-1 and TRBJ2-1; 9 bases are a match to TRBD2. J lost 2 bases, V lost 0 bases, and 3 bases had no gene match. This CDR3 region has 16 residues. Germline CDR1 reads SGHRS; CDR2 reads YFSETQ.